A selection of T cell receptor beta chains follows, all from one sample in a study of blood T cell repertoires in COVID-19. Repertoires were generated with immunoSEQ multiplex PCR, while TCRdb's copy carries only in-frame clones and drops some. The sample yields fewer than 55,000 clones, over 85% seen once. The sequenced sample was peripheral blood. The receptor source for this set is a man at least 80 years old with active or convalescent COVID-19. CDR3s leave out the opening cysteine and the closing phenylalanine or tryptophan. Each record gives: D gene, V gene, clone size, CDR3 protein. A D gene is named only where the DNA matches it firmly. Clone size is shown for a subset of rows, as once, few, many or a class of expanded clone.

d_gene: TRBD1
v_gene: TRBV7-2
abundance: few
CDR3aa: ASSSRTGGGEQY

d_gene: TRBD2
v_gene: TRBV7-3
abundance: NA
CDR3aa: ASSRGLASLGEQF

d_gene: TRBD1
v_gene: TRBV7-2
abundance: NA
CDR3aa: ASSSRQGGGYT

d_gene: NA
v_gene: TRBV7-9
abundance: once
CDR3aa: ASSPTGLNTEAF

d_gene: NA
v_gene: TRBV6-4
abundance: NA
CDR3aa: ASSDDQFGTQY

d_gene: TRBD2
v_gene: TRBV9
abundance: few
CDR3aa: ASSVSAGDRETQY

d_gene: TRBD1
v_gene: TRBV7-8
abundance: NA
CDR3aa: ASSRGTGEKLF

d_gene: NA
v_gene: TRBV28
abundance: NA
CDR3aa: ASSTTGRKENQPQH

d_gene: NA
v_gene: TRBV19
abundance: NA
CDR3aa: ASARQGRSTDTQY

d_gene: NA
v_gene: TRBV7-9
abundance: NA
CDR3aa: ASLGTLNTGELF

d_gene: NA
v_gene: TRBV19
abundance: NA
CDR3aa: ASSISHEDTEAF

d_gene: TRBD1
v_gene: TRBV7-2
abundance: NA
CDR3aa: ASSRGTGALGNTEAF

d_gene: NA
v_gene: TRBV11-3
abundance: NA
CDR3aa: ASSGAYGETQY

d_gene: NA
v_gene: TRBV5-1
abundance: NA
CDR3aa: ASSLEYEGPSGNTIY

d_gene: TRBD1
v_gene: TRBV11-2
abundance: NA
CDR3aa: ASSLQGAQGEKLF

d_gene: TRBD2
v_gene: TRBV6-2/TRBV6-3
abundance: NA
CDR3aa: ASSLAGGPRTGELF

d_gene: TRBD2
v_gene: TRBV2
abundance: NA
CDR3aa: ASSLPGTSASLFNEQF

d_gene: TRBD2
v_gene: TRBV12-3/TRBV12-4
abundance: NA
CDR3aa: ASSWDYAGTQY

d_gene: TRBD1
v_gene: TRBV9
abundance: NA
CDR3aa: ASSPGGARYEQY

d_gene: TRBD2
v_gene: TRBV30
abundance: NA
CDR3aa: AWSGLAGYEQY

d_gene: TRBD1
v_gene: TRBV19
abundance: NA
CDR3aa: ASSSKIQGDNNQPQH

d_gene: TRBD2
v_gene: TRBV7-2
abundance: NA
CDR3aa: ASSPQLAGGNNEQF

d_gene: NA
v_gene: TRBV27
abundance: NA
CDR3aa: ASSPHPTLPYEQY

d_gene: NA
v_gene: TRBV12-3/TRBV12-4
abundance: NA
CDR3aa: ASWAMRGSPLH

d_gene: TRBD1
v_gene: TRBV10-3
abundance: NA
CDR3aa: AISTGTGSTGANVLT

d_gene: NA
v_gene: TRBV28
abundance: once
CDR3aa: ASSWGGRVNTEAF

d_gene: TRBD1
v_gene: TRBV28
abundance: NA
CDR3aa: ASRPYPDRAGGYT

d_gene: TRBD1
v_gene: TRBV3-1/TRBV3-2
abundance: NA
CDR3aa: ASTHRTGSVVVYNEQF

d_gene: TRBD1
v_gene: TRBV28
abundance: NA
CDR3aa: ASSLYYSGTGSYEQY

d_gene: TRBD1
v_gene: TRBV18
abundance: NA
CDR3aa: ASSPRRMDGTGSYEQY

d_gene: TRBD2
v_gene: TRBV20-1
abundance: NA
CDR3aa: SASSLAGGHQETQY

d_gene: NA
v_gene: TRBV28
abundance: NA
CDR3aa: ASTLGGRGYGYT

d_gene: TRBD1
v_gene: TRBV3-1/TRBV3-2
abundance: NA
CDR3aa: ASSEGQGYGYT

d_gene: TRBD1
v_gene: TRBV6-5
abundance: NA
CDR3aa: ASRTGTAGNTIY

d_gene: NA
v_gene: TRBV5-4
abundance: NA
CDR3aa: ASSLDGSDTGELF

d_gene: TRBD1
v_gene: TRBV19
abundance: NA
CDR3aa: ASSRDRGEVSGAF

d_gene: NA
v_gene: TRBV29-1
abundance: NA
CDR3aa: SVEIQDYGYT

d_gene: TRBD2
v_gene: TRBV4-1
abundance: NA
CDR3aa: ASSQTRLAGGTDTQY

d_gene: TRBD2
v_gene: TRBV7-2
abundance: NA
CDR3aa: ASSFGSGRRSGEQY

d_gene: TRBD2
v_gene: TRBV6-2/TRBV6-3
abundance: NA
CDR3aa: ASSYSGTSGSYEQY

d_gene: NA
v_gene: TRBV2
abundance: NA
CDR3aa: ASSPIYGYT

d_gene: NA
v_gene: TRBV28
abundance: NA
CDR3aa: ASSSSVLGYT

d_gene: NA
v_gene: TRBV7-2
abundance: NA
CDR3aa: ASSLALSGTGQPQH

d_gene: NA
v_gene: TRBV6-5
abundance: NA
CDR3aa: ASSLRWSYGAEAF

d_gene: TRBD1
v_gene: TRBV7-3
abundance: NA
CDR3aa: ASRAGGSYNEQF

d_gene: NA
v_gene: TRBV6-5
abundance: NA
CDR3aa: ASSYSISQPQH

d_gene: NA
v_gene: TRBV12-3/TRBV12-4
abundance: once
CDR3aa: ASSYRAHEQF

d_gene: TRBD2
v_gene: TRBV28
abundance: NA
CDR3aa: ASSPPRGGSYEQY